This passage covers 15 T cell receptor beta chains from one sample sequenced in a study of lymphopenia after photon versus proton radiotherapy. Only in-frame clones appear in the TCRdb table, and some are missing; sequencing was by immunoSEQ multiplex PCR. Found here are around 62,000 clones, around 84% of them singletons; the top ten hold around 2%. The material was peripheral blood, obtained from a patient treated with proton-based radiotherapy. These receptor sequences come from a man aged 55 to 70 with pancreatic cancer.

This clone was seen only once. V usage is TRBV6-5 and J usage is TRBJ1-6; 7 bases are a match to TRBD1. The CDR3 runs 14 residues. J lost 7 bases, V lost 5 bases, and 5 bases had no gene match. CDR1 is MNHEY, CDR2 SVGAGI, per germline. CDR3 coding DNA: TGTGCCAGCAGTCAACAGGGGCAGAATTCACCCCTCCACTTT. Translation gives CASSQQGQNSPLHF.

Worth noting for this clone: A junction boundary mismatches the germline segment, possibly from a read error. The V call is TRBV7-7, the J call TRBJ1-4, with 9 bases identical to TRBD1. This CDR3 region has 21 residues. Germline V gene lookup returns CDR1 SSHAT and CDR2 FNYEAQ (reference sequence). CDR3 sequence (DNA): TGTGCTAGCAGTTTTACCGGTACAGGGGGCAAGTGGGTAAGGGATAATGAAAAACTGTTTTTT. Encoded protein: CASSFTGTGGKWVRDNEKLFF.

The chain is built from TRBV10-2 and TRBJ2-7; 7 positions agree with TRBD1. This CDR3 is built from 13 residues. Trimming removed 5 bases from V and 2 bases from J; junction bases left unmatched: 3. Germline loops: CDR1 WSHSY, CDR2 SAAADI. The CDR3 DNA reads as TGCGCCAGCAGTAGACAGGGAACCTACGAGCAGTACTTC. Translating gives CASSRQGTYEQYF.

V usage is TRBV19 and J usage is TRBJ2-1; D is unresolved. The CDR3 is 12 residues long. The V gene's germline CDR1 is LNHDA and CDR2 SQIVND (reference sequence). Trimming took off 6 bases at V and 4 bases at J, with 7 bases between the two ends. The CDR3 DNA is TGTGCCAGTAGGAACGGATACAATGAGCAGTTCTTC. This encodes CASRNGYNEQFF.

This chain connects TRBV11-3 to TRBJ2-2; 7 bases match TRBD1. This CDR3 comprises 14 residues. Trimming removed 5 bases from V and 4 bases from J; junction bases left unmatched: 4. Germline CDR1 reads SGHNT; CDR2 reads YENEEA. CDR3: CASSESGGTGELFF. The CDR3 DNA reads as TGTGCCAGCAGCGAATCAGGGGGCACCGGGGAGCTGTTTTTT.

V usage is TRBV6-4 and J usage is TRBJ2-1, with a tentative D call TRBD2 (6 bases). The germline CDR1 and CDR2 sequences are MRHNA and SNTAGT. CDR3 length: 16 amino acids. The V gene lost 0 bases and the J gene lost 6 bases, with 15 bases spanning the gap. CDR3 in amino acids: CASSDSPGLGGNEQFF. Written as DNA, the CDR3 is TGTGCCAGCAGTGACTCGCCAGGGTTGGGGGGCAATGAGCAGTTCTTC.

The V and J genes are TRBV2 and TRBJ2-3; D not certain. V lost 8 bases, J lost 1 base, and 10 bases lay in between. The CDR3 has 13 amino acids. The germline gives CDR1 SNHLY, CDR2 FYNNEI. The DNA of the CDR3 is TGTGCCAGCTGCCAGAGAGGCACAGATACGCAGTATTTT. Its protein is CASCQRGTDTQYF.

This clone has just one count. V is TRBV27 and J is TRBJ1-5, with D unclear. The CDR3 is made up of 14 amino acids. Trimming left V 6 bases short and J 2 bases short, with 11 bases between. The V gene's germline CDR1 is MNHEY and CDR2 SMNVEV (reference sequence). CDR3 amino acids: CASRFRAGNQPQHF. DNA of the CDR3: TGTGCCAGCAGATTCCGGGCAGGCAATCAGCCCCAGCATTTT.

This clone appeared once. V and J are TRBV6-5 and TRBJ2-7; D unclear. Germline V gives CDR1 MNHEY, CDR2 SVGAGI. The CDR3 spans 13 residues. The V end was cut by 7 bases, the J end by 2 bases, with 12 bases between. The CDR3 protein is CASMSGFPYEQYF. The CDR3, as DNA: TGTGCCAGCATGAGTGGGTTCCCCTACGAGCAGTACTTC.

The rearrangement links TRBV9 to TRBJ1-1, with D hard to call. Germline-derived CDR1 and CDR2 are SGDLS and YYNGEE. The germline V and J ends were trimmed by 4 bases and 2 bases, with 9 bases remaining between them. CDR3 length: 13 amino acids. The CDR3 loop is CASSPRPNTEAFF. The CDR3 DNA reads as TGTGCCAGCAGCCCCCGACCCAACACTGAAGCTTTCTTT. The full variable domain, completed using reference TRBV9 and TRBJ1-1, is DSGVTQTPKHLITATGQRVTLRCSPRSGDLSVYWYQQSLDQGLQFLIQYYNGEERAKGNILERFSAQQFPDLHSELNLSSLELGDSALYFCASSPRPNTEAFFGQGTRLTVV.

V gene TRBV14 combines with J gene TRBJ2-3; D remains ambiguous. CDR3 length: 13 residues. V was shortened by 4 bases and J by 5 bases, with 10 bases between the two germline ends. Germline V gene lookup returns CDR1 SGHDN and CDR2 FVKESK. DNA for the CDR3: TGTGCCAGCAGCCCGTATCACGGAGATACGCAGTATTTT. Amino acid sequence: CASSPYHGDTQYF.

This clone was observed a few times. This sequence joins TRBV23-1 and TRBJ2-1, with TRBD2 matching over 10 bases. TRBV23-1 falls under the ORF class, with uncertain function. CDR3 length equals 15 residues. V trimming: 4 bases; J trimming: 4 bases; junction bases outside the gene matches: 4. The CDR3 DNA reads as TGCGCCAGCAGTCGTAAGACTAGCGGGTACAATGAGCAGTTCTTC. It is translated as CASSRKTSGYNEQFF.

The V and J genes are TRBV6-5 and TRBJ1-3, with TRBD1 as a possible D gene (6 bases). The CDR3 contains 14 residues. CDR1 is MNHEY and CDR2 is SVGAGI in the germline V gene. V lost 6 bases, J lost 2 bases, and 11 bases lay in between. The CDR3 coding sequence is TGTGCCAGCAGACCCACAGGGCCTGGAAACACCATATATTTT. It encodes CASRPTGPGNTIYF.

V usage is TRBV6-1 and J usage is TRBJ2-7, with 7 bases fitting TRBD2. The V segment lost 6 bases and the J segment 0 bases; nucleotides outside the gene matches: 8. Looked up from germline, CDR1 is MNHNS and CDR2 is SASEGT. The CDR3 loop spans 15 amino acids. CDR3 sequence: CASSWDPSGSYEQYF. In DNA form, the CDR3 reads TGTGCCAGCAGCTGGGACCCTAGCGGCTCCTACGAGCAGTACTTC.

The rearrangement joins TRBV4-3 to TRBJ1-4, with D unresolved. Deletions cut 1 base from V and 3 bases from J, with 9 bases between. Germline CDR1 LGHNA, CDR2 YSLEER. This CDR3 has 15 amino acids. The CDR3 bases are TGCGCCAGCAGCCAAGTGCGGGCGCCTAATGAAAAACTGTTTTTT. It is translated as CASSQVRAPNEKLFF.